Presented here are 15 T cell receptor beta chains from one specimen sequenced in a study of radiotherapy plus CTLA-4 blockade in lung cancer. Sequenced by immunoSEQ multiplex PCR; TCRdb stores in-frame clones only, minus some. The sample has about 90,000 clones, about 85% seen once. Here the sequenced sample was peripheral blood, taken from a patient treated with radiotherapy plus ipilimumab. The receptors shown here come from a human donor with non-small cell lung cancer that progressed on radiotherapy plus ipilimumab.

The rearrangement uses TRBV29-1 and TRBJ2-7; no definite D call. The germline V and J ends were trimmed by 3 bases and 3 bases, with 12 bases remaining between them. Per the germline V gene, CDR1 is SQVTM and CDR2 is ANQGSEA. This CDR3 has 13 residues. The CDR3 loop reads CSVESTENYEQYF. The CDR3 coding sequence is TGCAGCGTTGAGTCAACGGAAAACTACGAGCAGTACTTC.

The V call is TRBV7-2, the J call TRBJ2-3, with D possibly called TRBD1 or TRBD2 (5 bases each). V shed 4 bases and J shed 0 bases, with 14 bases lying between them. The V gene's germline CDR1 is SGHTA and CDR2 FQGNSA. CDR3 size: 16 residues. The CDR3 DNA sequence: TGTGCCAGCAGCTCCGGGGACCTACATAGCACAGATACGCAGTATTTT. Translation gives CASSSGDLHSTDTQYF.

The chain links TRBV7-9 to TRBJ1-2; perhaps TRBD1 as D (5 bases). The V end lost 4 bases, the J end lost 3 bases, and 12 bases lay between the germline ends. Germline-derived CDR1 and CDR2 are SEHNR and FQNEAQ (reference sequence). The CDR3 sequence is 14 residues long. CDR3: CASSSDTGYYGYTF. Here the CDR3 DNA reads TGTGCCAGCAGCTCGGACACGGGCTACTATGGCTACACCTTC.

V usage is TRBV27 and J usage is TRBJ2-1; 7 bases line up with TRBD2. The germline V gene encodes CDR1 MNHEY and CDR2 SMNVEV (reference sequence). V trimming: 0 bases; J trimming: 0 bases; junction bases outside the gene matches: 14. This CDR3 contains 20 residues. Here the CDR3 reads CASSLSWGQGGGSSYNEQFF. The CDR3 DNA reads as TGTGCCAGCAGTTTATCGTGGGGTCAGGGAGGCGGGAGCTCCTACAATGAGCAGTTCTTC.

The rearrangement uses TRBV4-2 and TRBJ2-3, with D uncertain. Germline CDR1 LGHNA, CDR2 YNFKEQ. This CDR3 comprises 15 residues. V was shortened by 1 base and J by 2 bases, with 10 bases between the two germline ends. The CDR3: CASSQGSPPTDTQYF. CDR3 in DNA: TGTGCCAGCAGCCAAGGAAGTCCCCCCACAGATACGCAGTATTTT.

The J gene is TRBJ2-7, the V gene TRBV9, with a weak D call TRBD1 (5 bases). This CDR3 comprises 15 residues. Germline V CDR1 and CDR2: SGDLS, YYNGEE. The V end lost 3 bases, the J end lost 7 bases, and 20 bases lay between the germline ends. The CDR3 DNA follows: TGTGCCAGCAGCGGCAGCCGACAGAGTACGATTGAGCAGTACTTC. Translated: CASSGSRQSTIEQYF.

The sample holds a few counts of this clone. This chain's CDR3 is CSQGGRNGELFF. The CDR3 DNA reads TGCAGCCAGGGGGGGCGGAACGGGGAGCTGTTTTTT. The V gene is TRBV29-1, the J gene TRBJ2-2, with D perhaps assigned TRBD1 or TRBD2 (7 bases each). The ends were cut back, 8 bases at V and 7 bases at J, with 14 bases in the middle. This CDR3 is 12 amino acids long. CDR1 is SQVTM and CDR2 is ANQGSEA in the germline V gene.

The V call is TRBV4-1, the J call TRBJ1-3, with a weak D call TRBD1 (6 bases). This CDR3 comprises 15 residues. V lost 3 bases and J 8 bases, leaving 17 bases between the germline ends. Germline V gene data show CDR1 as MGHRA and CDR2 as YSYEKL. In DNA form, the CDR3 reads TGCGCCAGCAGCCACCTCGGGGCAGGGGTCGACACCATATATTTT. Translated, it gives CASSHLGAGVDTIYF.

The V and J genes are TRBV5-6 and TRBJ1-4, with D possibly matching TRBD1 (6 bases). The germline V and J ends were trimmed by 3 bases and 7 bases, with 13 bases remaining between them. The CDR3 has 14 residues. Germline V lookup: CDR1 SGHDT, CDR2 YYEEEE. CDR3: CASSSIRGVEKLFF. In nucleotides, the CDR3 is TGTGCCAGCAGCTCGATCAGGGGAGTTGAAAAACTGTTTTTT.

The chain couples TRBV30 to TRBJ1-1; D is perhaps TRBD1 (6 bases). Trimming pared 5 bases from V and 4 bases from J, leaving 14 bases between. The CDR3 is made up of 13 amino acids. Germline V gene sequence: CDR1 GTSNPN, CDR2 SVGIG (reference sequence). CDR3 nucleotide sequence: TGTGCCTGGGCTACAGGGCTTGCCACTGAAGCTTTCTTT. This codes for CAWATGLATEAFF.

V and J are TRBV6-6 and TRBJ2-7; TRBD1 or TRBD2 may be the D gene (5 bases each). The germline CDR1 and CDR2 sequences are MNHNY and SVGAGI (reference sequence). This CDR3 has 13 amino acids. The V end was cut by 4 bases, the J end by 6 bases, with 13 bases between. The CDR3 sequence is CASSWGEGGEQYF. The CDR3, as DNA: TGTGCCAGCAGTTGGGGCGAGGGTGGCGAGCAGTACTTC.

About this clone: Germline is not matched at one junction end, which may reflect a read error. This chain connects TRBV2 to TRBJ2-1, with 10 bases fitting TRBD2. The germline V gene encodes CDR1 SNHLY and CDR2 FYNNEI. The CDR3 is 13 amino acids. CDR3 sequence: CTFTLAGYNEQFF. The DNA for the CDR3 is TGCACCTTCACACTAGCGGGGTACAATGAGCAGTTCTTC.

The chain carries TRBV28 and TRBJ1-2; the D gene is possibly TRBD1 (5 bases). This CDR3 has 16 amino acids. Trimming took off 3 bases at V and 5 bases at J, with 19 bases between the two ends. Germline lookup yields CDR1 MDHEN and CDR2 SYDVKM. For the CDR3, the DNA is TGTGCCAGCAGTTTTGCCCTAGGGGCGAGGATTTATGGCTACACCTTC. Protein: CASSFALGARIYGYTF.

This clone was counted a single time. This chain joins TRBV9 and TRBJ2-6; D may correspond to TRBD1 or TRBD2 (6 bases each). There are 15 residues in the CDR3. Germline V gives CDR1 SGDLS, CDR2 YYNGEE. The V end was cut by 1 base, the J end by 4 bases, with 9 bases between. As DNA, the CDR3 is TGTGCCAGCAGCGTAAGGGGGGAAGGGGCCAACGTCCTGACTTTC. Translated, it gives CASSVRGEGANVLTF. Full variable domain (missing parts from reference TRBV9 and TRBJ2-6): DSGVTQTPKHLITATGQRVTLRCSPRSGDLSVYWYQQSLDQGLQFLIQYYNGEERAKGNILERFSAQQFPDLHSELNLSSLELGDSALYFCASSVRGEGANVLTFGAGSRLTVL.

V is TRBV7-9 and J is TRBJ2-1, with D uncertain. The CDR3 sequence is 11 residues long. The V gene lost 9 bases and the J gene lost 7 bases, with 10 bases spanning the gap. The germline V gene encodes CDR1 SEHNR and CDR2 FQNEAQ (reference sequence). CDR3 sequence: CASETENEQFF. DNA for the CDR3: TGTGCCAGTGAGACCGAGAATGAGCAGTTCTTC.